Given below is one T cell receptor (beta chain) in context. What it recognizes is unknown. Germline is not matched at one junction end, which may reflect a read error. Unique molecular identifiers were used to barcode this TCRbeta library. In TCRdb, the PCR reads were re-called with MiXCR into one record per CDR3 protein. The table has around 920 distinct CDR3 sequences, less than 75% seen once. This entry comes from a study of T-cell reconstitution after alpha-beta-depleted transplantation in children. The CDR3 is 13 amino acids. Per the germline V gene, CDR1 is DFQATT and CDR2 is SNEGSKA (reference sequence). Study outcomes and limitations: Newly generated T cells supplied most T-cell counts and diversity one year post-transplant. Two months or so post-transplant, alpha-beta T cells reportedly derived from several hundred expanded graft clones.

The specimen was PBMCs, mostly from graft donor cells, collected 60 days after TCRalphabeta/CD19-depleted stem cell transplant. The sequence was obtained from a male patient between 2 and 9 years old who had a stem cell transplant for acute lymphoblastic leukemia, so the T cells may come from the graft donor. The J gene is TRBJ2-1, the V gene TRBV20-1, with D possibly TRBD2 on 5 matching bases. The CDR3 sequence: CSARGDRTVNEQF. The CDR3 DNA reads as TGCAGTGCTAGAGGTGATAGGACTGTCAATGAGCAGTTC.